This T cell receptor (beta chain) is from a study of identical twins. V lost 5 bases and J 7 bases, leaving 9 bases between the germline ends. The length of the CDR3 is 13 residues. After template switching added a universal primer site, the resulting cDNA carried unique molecular identifiers. TCRdb fed the 5' RACE reads into MiXCR, producing one record per CDR3 protein. The table includes more than 650,000 distinct CDR3 sequences, approximately 6.1% detected once. Every one of the donors was a healthy Caucasian. This clonotype was detected ten times or more. Its specificity is unknown. Study results and caveats: Analyses of zero insertions could be partly confounded by invariant MAIT and iNKT cells. Twin pairs' shared out-of-frame alpha sequences were enriched in low generation probability.

The sample taken for sequencing was naive T cells sorted from blood. The chain couples TRBV12-3 or TRBV12-4 to TRBJ1-6; D is perhaps TRBD1 (5 bases). This receptor was obtained from a man between 18 and 29 years old in good health. The CDR3 is CASSPRQNSPLHF. The CDR3 nucleotides are TGTGCCAGCAGTCCGAGACAGAATTCACCCCTCCACTTT.